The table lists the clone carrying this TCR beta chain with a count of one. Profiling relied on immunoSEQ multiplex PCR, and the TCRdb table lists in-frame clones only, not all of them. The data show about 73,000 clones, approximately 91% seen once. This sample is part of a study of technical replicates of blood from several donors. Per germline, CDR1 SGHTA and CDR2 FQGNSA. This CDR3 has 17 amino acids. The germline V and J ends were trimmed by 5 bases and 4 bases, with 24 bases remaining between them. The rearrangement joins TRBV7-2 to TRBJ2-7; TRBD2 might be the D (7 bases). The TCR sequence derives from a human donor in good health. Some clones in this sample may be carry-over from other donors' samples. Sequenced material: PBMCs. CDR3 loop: CASSPADGGGGFYEQYF. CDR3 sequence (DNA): TGTGCCAGCAGCCCTGCCGATGGGGGCGGGGGTTTTTACGAGCAGTACTTC.